This T cell receptor (beta chain) emerged from a study of cytomegalovirus exposure and HLA in healthy donors. Study details: As released early, the data held some 85 million unique TCRs from HLA-typed donors.

This clone has just one count. The CDR3 totals 16 residues. J lost 9 bases, V lost 4 bases, and 13 bases had no gene match. The germline V gene has CDR1 SGHDT and CDR2 YYEEEE. Vbeta (60) and Jbeta (13) primers were used in the PCR. Clones were sequenced by immunoSEQ multiplex PCR, and TCRdb holds only the in-frame ones, with some missing. In the table there are around 130,000 clones, approximately 80% of which are singletons. The specimen sequenced was PBMCs. J is TRBJ2-1 and V is TRBV5-6, with TRBD2 matching 10 bases. The TCR comes from a man between 18 and 29 years old in good health and CMV-seropositive. The CDR3 region is CASSPELAGGPGEQFF. The CDR3 DNA reads as TGTGCCAGCAGCCCGGAGTTAGCGGGAGGCCCGGGTGAGCAGTTCTTC.